This entry lists 23 T cell receptor beta chains sequenced from one sample in a study of Ad26.COV2.S vaccination and SARS-CoV-2 variants (dated by TCRdb to 2020 to 2023). The sample's treatment or condition label is to be understood as: 15 to 20 received Ad26.COV2.S at low or high dose, single or two shots; about five received placebo; per-sample allocation not given. For vaccine and placebo recipients, repertoires were sequenced using samples collected on day 63 after the first injection. The library relied on the immunoSEQ multiplex PCR assay. Not all clones reach the TCRdb copy of this immuneACCESS table, which keeps in-frame sequences only. Checked studies attribute under half of the gap to unresolved V genes and leave the rest unexplained. Counted in this sample were roughly 300,000 clones; roughly 90% of them appeared once. Over 8.5% of the sample is in the top ten clones. Sequenced material: peripheral blood, taken in a trial of Ad26.COV2.S vaccine versus placebo. The receptors were sampled from a person between 18 and 65 years old who received the Ad26.COV2.S COVID-19 vaccine or a placebo.

In this sample, this clone turned up a few times. At one end, the junction sequence differs from germline, possibly due to a read error. V is TRBV12-3 or TRBV12-4 and J is TRBJ1-2, with 8 bases that match TRBD1. The CDR3 has 13 residues. The CDR3 is CASRLGTGYGYTF. The CDR3 DNA reads as TGTGCCAGCAGGTTAGGGACAGGCTATGGCTACACCTTC.

The chain combines TRBV19 with TRBJ2-7; D is perhaps TRBD1 (6 bases). Germline V gives CDR1 LNHDA, CDR2 SQIVND (reference sequence). This CDR3 spans 15 amino acids. The V and J ends lost 4 bases and 2 bases respectively, with 15 bases between them. CDR3 residues: CASSNPGVAPYEQYF. CDR3 bases: TGTGCCAGTAGTAATCCAGGGGTTGCGCCCTACGAGCAGTACTTC.

The gene calls are TRBV7-9 and TRBJ1-1, with 10 bases lining up with TRBD1. J gave up 1 base and V 5 bases, and 1 base lay outside the gene matches. This CDR3 has 14 residues. Germline V lookup: CDR1 SEHNR, CDR2 FQNEAQ (reference sequence). CDR3: CASSRDRGNTEAFF. As DNA, the CDR3 is TGTGCCAGCAGCCGGGACAGGGGGAACACTGAAGCTTTCTTT.

The chain recombines TRBV7-8 with TRBJ2-1, with D uncertain. Germline loops: CDR1 SGHVS, CDR2 FQNEAQ. V lost 1 base and J 7 bases, leaving 11 bases between the germline ends. This CDR3 is 14 amino acids long. The CDR3 loop reads CASSLERKGNEQFF. Written as DNA, the CDR3 is TGTGCCAGCAGCTTAGAACGGAAAGGGAATGAGCAGTTCTTC.

The CDR3 loop reads CATSDPTGAGELFF. The CDR3 region has the DNA TGTGCCACCAGTGATCCGACAGGGGCCGGGGAGCTGTTTTTT. This chain connects TRBV24-1 to TRBJ2-2; 8 nucleotides match TRBD1. The germline V gene encodes CDR1 KGHDR and CDR2 SFDVKD. The V gene end was trimmed by 3 bases and the J gene end by 6 bases; junction bases not matched to a gene: 2. The length of the CDR3 is 14 residues.

The chain joins TRBV2 to TRBJ1-6, with 8 bases fitting TRBD1. The CDR3 length is 15 residues. V lost 1 base and J lost 5; bases outside the gene matches: 1. Germline V lookup: CDR1 SNHLY, CDR2 FYNNEI. The CDR3 region is CASSEGTGNNSPLHF. Here the CDR3 DNA reads TGTGCCAGCAGTGAAGGGACAGGGAATAATTCACCCCTCCACTTT.

V gene TRBV7-9 combines with J gene TRBJ2-3; D call uncertain. Germline loops: CDR1 SEHNR, CDR2 FQNEAQ (reference sequence). The CDR3 loop spans 16 amino acids. The V end lost 1 base, the J end lost 7 bases, and 18 bases lay between the germline ends. The CDR3 region is CASSLGTASLTNTQYF. CDR3 DNA sequence: TGTGCCAGCAGCTTAGGTACGGCAAGTCTCACTAATACGCAGTATTTT.

The V call is TRBV28, the J call TRBJ2-2; D perhaps matches TRBD2 (6 bases). Germline V CDR1 and CDR2: MDHEN, SYDVKM. The V gene lost 5 bases and the J gene lost 1 base, with 14 bases spanning the gap. The CDR3 totals 16 residues. CDR3 residues: CASSDGGRGNTGELFF. CDR3 DNA sequence: TGTGCCAGCAGTGACGGAGGGAGAGGGAACACCGGGGAGCTGTTTTTT.

The chain couples TRBV4-1 to TRBJ1-4; TRBD1 matches at 7 bases. This CDR3 has 15 amino acids. Germline V gene sequence: CDR1 MGHRA, CDR2 YSYEKL. V lost 0 bases, J lost 13 bases, and 11 bases stayed unmatched. The CDR3 is CASSQDQGVLSRLFF. CDR3 sequence (DNA): TGCGCCAGCAGCCAAGACCAGGGGGTACTGAGTAGACTGTTTTTT.

The chain has TRBV18 and TRBJ2-7; TRBD1 is a possible D gene (8 bases). Per the germline V gene, CDR1 is KGHSH and CDR2 is LQKENI. Deletions cut 6 bases from V and 5 bases from J, with 23 bases between. The CDR3 totals 16 residues. In DNA, the CDR3 is TGTGCCAGCTCCCGATCGGAAACAGGGGGGAGGGACGAGCAGTACTTC. It codes for CASSRSETGGRDEQYF.

The gene calls are TRBV3-1 (or the pseudogene TRBV3-2) and TRBJ1-1, with D uncertain. Trimming stripped 0 bases from V and 0 bases from J, with 8 bases between. Looked up from germline, CDR1 is LGHDT and CDR2 is YNNKEL (reference sequence). The CDR3 has 15 amino acids. For the CDR3, the DNA is TGTGCCAGCAGCCAAGATACCGAGCTGAACACTGAAGCTTTCTTT. The encoded protein is CASSQDTELNTEAFF.

The chain combines TRBV11-2 with TRBJ2-7; D possibly uses TRBD1 or TRBD2 (5 bases each). Trimming stripped 3 bases from V and 7 bases from J, with 25 bases between. Germline CDR1 is SGHAT and CDR2 is FQNNGV. The CDR3 sequence is 17 residues long. The CDR3 bases are TGTGCCAGCAGCTTCGCTCAAGGGACCCACCTTTTTTGGGAGCAGTACTTC. Its protein is CASSFAQGTHLFWEQYF. Combining the CDR3 with reference TRBV11-2 and TRBJ2-7 gives the whole variable domain EAGVAQSPRYKIIEKRQSVAFWCNPISGHATLYWYQQILGQGPKLLIQFQNNGVVDDSQLPKDRFSAERLKGVDSTLKIQPAKLEDSAVYLCASSFAQGTHLFWEQYFGPGTRLTVT.

This clone has a single count. V usage is TRBV5-8 and J usage is TRBJ1-4; D gene ambiguous. Germline V CDR1 and CDR2: SGHTS, YDEGEE. V was shortened by 2 bases and J by 4 bases, with 9 bases between the two germline ends. The CDR3 spans 14 residues. The DNA for the CDR3 is TGTGCCAGCAGCTTCCAACGGAGTAATGAAAAACTGTTTTTT. Translated: CASSFQRSNEKLFF.

The CDR3 protein is CASKGTRATDTQYF. Written as DNA, the CDR3 is TGCGCCAGCAAGGGGACTAGGGCCACAGATACGCAGTATTTT. The gene calls are TRBV5-1 and TRBJ2-3; TRBD2 matches 8 bases. This CDR3 spans 14 amino acids. Germline trimming cut 6 bases from V and 2 bases from J; bases unmatched to any gene: 5. In germline, CDR1 is SGHRS, CDR2 YFSETQ.

This chain links TRBV5-6 with TRBJ1-1, with 7 bases fitting TRBD1. The trim removed 4 bases at V and 1 base at J, leaving 4 bases unmatched. This CDR3 contains 14 residues. CDR1 and CDR2 from the germline V gene are SGHDT and YYEEEE. The CDR3 spells CASSPRGGNTEAFF. CDR3 DNA: TGTGCCAGCAGCCCCAGGGGGGGGAACACTGAAGCTTTCTTT.

The chain is built from TRBV10-3 and TRBJ1-2; D remains ambiguous. The CDR3 extends over 12 amino acids. V was clipped by 10 bases and J by 8 bases, with 17 bases between them. In germline, CDR1 is ENHRY, CDR2 SYGVKD. The DNA for the CDR3 is TGTGCCAACTCAGGAGGCCCCAGAGGCTACACCTTC. It encodes CANSGGPRGYTF.

The chain carries TRBV23-1 and TRBJ1-5; D is ambiguous. TRBV23-1 is identified as an open reading frame with a role that is uncertain. The CDR3 is made up of 15 amino acids. This CDR3 reads CARRPERYSNQPQHF. The CDR3, as DNA: TGCGCTCGTAGGCCCGAACGTTATAGCAATCAGCCCCAGCATTTT.

The chain is built from TRBV4-2 and TRBJ1-3; D is possibly TRBD1 (5 bases). This CDR3 is built from 16 residues. CDR1 and CDR2 from the germline V gene are LGHNA and YNFKEQ. The germline V and J ends were trimmed by 1 base and 0 bases, with 10 bases remaining between them. The CDR3 coding sequence is TGTGCCAGCAGCCAAGCCCAGGGCTTCTCTGGAAACACCATATATTTT. Translating gives CASSQAQGFSGNTIYF.

This chain uses TRBV28 with TRBJ1-5; unclear D gene. The CDR3 loop spans 14 amino acids. V was cut by 7 bases and J by 7 bases, with 17 bases left in between. From germline, CDR1 is MDHEN and CDR2 SYDVKM. The DNA of the CDR3 is TGTGCCAGCAAAATTCAGGTGGGCGGACAGCCCCAGCATTTT. The encoded protein is CASKIQVGGQPQHF.

The chain recombines TRBV2 with TRBJ1-1, with unresolved D. Trimming took off 3 bases at V and 1 base at J, with 6 bases between the two ends. Germline CDR1 is SNHLY and CDR2 is FYNNEI. This CDR3 is built from 13 residues. CDR3 region: CASSEGTNTEAFF. The CDR3 DNA sequence: TGTGCCAGCAGTGAGGGCACGAACACTGAAGCTTTCTTT.

The genes are TRBV24-1 and TRBJ2-1; D is possibly TRBD2 (5 bases). The CDR3 is 15 amino acids. CDR1 and CDR2 (germline): KGHDR, SFDVKD. V dropped 4 bases and J dropped 3 bases, with 12 bases sitting between them. CDR3 nucleotides: TGTGCCACCAGTGAAGAAGGAGGTGTCTACAATGAGCAGTTCTTC. Translating it yields CATSEEGGVYNEQFF.

This clone was detected once. V is TRBV9 and J is TRBJ1-2; weak D call: TRBD1 (5 bases). The germline V and J ends were trimmed by 3 bases and 4 bases, with 19 bases remaining between them. The CDR3 has 16 residues. Germline V CDR1 and CDR2: SGDLS, YYNGEE. CDR3 loop: CASSATGFGAGYGYTF. CDR3 in DNA: TGTGCCAGCAGCGCCACCGGGTTTGGGGCTGGCTATGGCTACACCTTC.

The CDR3 is CASSQGGDWGTEAFF. The CDR3 region has the DNA TGTGCCAGCAGCCAAGGAGGGGATTGGGGCACTGAAGCTTTCTTT. The chain couples TRBV3-1 (or the pseudogene TRBV3-2) to TRBJ1-1; D is possibly TRBD1 (5 bases). The V gene lost 1 base and the J gene lost 4 bases, with 13 bases spanning the gap. The CDR3 has 15 amino acids. CDR1 and CDR2 (germline): LGHDT, YNNKEL (reference sequence).